The clone carrying this T cell receptor beta chain was found once. The sample belongs to a study of blood T cell repertoires in COVID-19. Study in general: Samples representing acute and convalescent COVID-19 were sourced from the United States, Italy and Spain. Sources were T cells, B-cell-depleted T cells, or PBMCs; the material itself was cDNA or gDNA.

Original handling: Amplification of reference gene primers provided the estimated nucleated cell counts. Only in-frame clones appear in the TCRdb table, and some are missing; sequencing was by immunoSEQ multiplex PCR. The V and J calls and clone size come from that table; D and trimming were worked out from the DNA. Among about 200,000 clones, approximately 87% were seen once, and the ten largest hold 0.75% to 0.95%. The CDR3 is 15 residues long. Germline V gene data show CDR1 as SGHVS and CDR2 as FQNEAQ. With 5 bases clipped from V and 4 bases from J, the junction kept 7 bases outside the gene matches.

The chain has TRBV7-8 and TRBJ2-1; 8 bases fit TRBD2. What was sequenced was peripheral blood. This clonotype was sampled from a woman aged 70 to 79 with acute or convalescent COVID-19. In nucleotides, the CDR3 is TGTGCCAGCAGCCTTAGCGGGGTCTCTTACAATGAGCAGTTCTTC. It translates to CASSLSGVSYNEQFF.